Sequencing of this T cell receptor beta chain was carried out in a study of T-cell reconstitution after alpha-beta-depleted transplantation in children. Using unique molecular identifiers, the investigators prepared the TCRbeta library. TCRdb used MiXCR to reprocess the PCR reads, holding one entry per CDR3 protein. Among approximately 200,000 distinct CDR3 sequences listed, roughly 14% were seen once. Remarks on this clonotype: A clone one base away is much larger, so this may be a read error.

Trimming pared 0 bases from V and 2 bases from J, leaving 11 bases between. CDR1 is MDHEN, CDR2 SYDVKM, per germline. The CDR3 has 16 amino acids. Sample: PBMCs from the stem cell graft donor, taken from the stem cell graft. This TCR came from a human donor who donated a stem cell graft to a child with acute lymphoblastic leukemia. The chain is built from TRBV28 and TRBJ1-3, with D hard to call. The CDR3 nucleotides are TGTGCCAGCAGTTTATGGGGTAATTGGGCTGGAAACACCATATATTTT. It codes for CASSLWGNWAGNTIYF. Combining the CDR3 with reference TRBV28 and TRBJ1-3 gives the whole variable domain DVKVTQSSRYLVKRTGEKVFLECVQDMDHENMFWYRQDPGLGLRLIYFSYDVKMKEKGDIPEGYSVSREKKERFSLILESASTNQTSMYLCASSLWGNWAGNTIYFGEGSWLTVV.